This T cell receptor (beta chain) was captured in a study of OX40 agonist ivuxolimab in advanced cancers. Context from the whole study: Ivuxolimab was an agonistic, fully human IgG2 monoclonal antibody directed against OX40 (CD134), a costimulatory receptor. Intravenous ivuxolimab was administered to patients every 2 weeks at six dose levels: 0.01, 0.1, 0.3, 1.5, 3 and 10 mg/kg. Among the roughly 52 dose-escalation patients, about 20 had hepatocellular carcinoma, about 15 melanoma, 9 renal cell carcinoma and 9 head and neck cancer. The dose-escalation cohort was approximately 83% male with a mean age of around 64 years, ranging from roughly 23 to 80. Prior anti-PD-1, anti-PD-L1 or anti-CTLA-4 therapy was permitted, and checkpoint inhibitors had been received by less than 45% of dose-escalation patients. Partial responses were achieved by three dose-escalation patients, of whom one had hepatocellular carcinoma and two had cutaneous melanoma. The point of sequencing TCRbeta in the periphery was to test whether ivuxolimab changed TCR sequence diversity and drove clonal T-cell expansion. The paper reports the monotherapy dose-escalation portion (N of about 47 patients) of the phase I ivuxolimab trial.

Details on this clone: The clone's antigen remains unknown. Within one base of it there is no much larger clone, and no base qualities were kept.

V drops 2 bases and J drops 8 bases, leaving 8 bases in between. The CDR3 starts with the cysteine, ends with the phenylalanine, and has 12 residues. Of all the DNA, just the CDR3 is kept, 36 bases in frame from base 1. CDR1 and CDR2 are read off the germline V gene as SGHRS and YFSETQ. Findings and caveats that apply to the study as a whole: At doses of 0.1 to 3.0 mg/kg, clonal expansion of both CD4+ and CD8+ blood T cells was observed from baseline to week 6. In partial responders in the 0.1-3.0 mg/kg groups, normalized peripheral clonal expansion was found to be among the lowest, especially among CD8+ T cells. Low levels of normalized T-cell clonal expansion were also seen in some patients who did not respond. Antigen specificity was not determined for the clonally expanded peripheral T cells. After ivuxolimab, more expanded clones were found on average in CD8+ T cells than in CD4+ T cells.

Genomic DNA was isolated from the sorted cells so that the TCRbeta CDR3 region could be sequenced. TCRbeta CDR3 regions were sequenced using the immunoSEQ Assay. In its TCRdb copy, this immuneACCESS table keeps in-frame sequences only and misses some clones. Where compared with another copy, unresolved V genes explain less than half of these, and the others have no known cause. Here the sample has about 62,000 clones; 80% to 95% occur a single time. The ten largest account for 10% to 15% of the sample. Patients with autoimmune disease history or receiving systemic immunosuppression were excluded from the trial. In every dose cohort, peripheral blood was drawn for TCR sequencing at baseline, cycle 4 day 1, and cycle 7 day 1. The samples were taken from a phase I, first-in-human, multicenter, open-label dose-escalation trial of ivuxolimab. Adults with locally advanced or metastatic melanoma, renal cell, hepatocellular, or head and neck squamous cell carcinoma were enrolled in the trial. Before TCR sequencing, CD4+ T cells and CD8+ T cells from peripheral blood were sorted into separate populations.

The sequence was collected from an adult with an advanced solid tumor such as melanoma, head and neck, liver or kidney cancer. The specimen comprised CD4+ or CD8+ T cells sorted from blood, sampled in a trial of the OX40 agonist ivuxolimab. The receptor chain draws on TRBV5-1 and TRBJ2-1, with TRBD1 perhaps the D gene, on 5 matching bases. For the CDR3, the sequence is CASSFWGDEQFF. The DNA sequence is TGCGCCAGCAGCTTCTGGGGCGATGAGCAGTTCTTC.